This entry features one TCR beta chain sequence. The antigen it recognizes is unknown. No much larger clonotype is one base removed from it; base qualities were not supplied. The CDR3 regions of human TCRbeta chains were analyzed by immunosequencing. On the authors' methods: TCRs in the repertoires were compared against a reference library of SARS-CoV-2-specific TCRs that had been generated with the MIRA antigen-specificity platform. Breadth was defined as the fraction of unique TCRs that were SARS-CoV-2-associated, and depth was defined as the fraction of total T cells that were SARS-CoV-2-associated. Using the MIRA data, every spike-specific TCR was mapped to the spike region that the TCR reacted to and assigned to either a CD4 or a CD8 class. Log10-transformed breadth and depth values were compared by one-way ANOVA with Sidak's multiple comparisons tests. TCRdb took this table from immuneACCESS and kept in-frame rearrangements with V and J called. Such tables lack part of the clones; where checked against another copy, unresolved V genes explain under half of the gap, and the rest is unexplained. Clonal size and the V and J genes are those of that table, whereas D and trimming came from the DNA. In all, the sample holds 90,000 to 120,000 clones, and about 85% of those were seen once. In total, the top ten clones hold around 5% of the sample.

The data belong to a study of T cell responses to AZD1222 COVID-19 vaccine (dated by TCRdb to the early 2020s). Background on the whole study: A total of 230 to 250 trial participants underwent TCR sequencing, of whom some 200 had received two doses of AZD1222 and roughly 26 had received two doses of the MenACWY control vaccine. Enrollment into the trials was organized by age into subgroups of 18-55, 56-69 and 70-plus years, and those subgroups contained approximately 160, 26 and 62 TCR-sequenced participants, respectively.

Reading from cysteine to phenylalanine, the CDR3 counts 13 amino acids. Of the read, only the CDR3 DNA is kept; its 39 bases are in frame from base 1. The germline V gene sets CDR1 to LGHNT and CDR2 to FRNRAP. V is shortened by 2 bases, J by 5 bases, and the region joining them spans 9 bases. Taken with the paper, the label for time point translates to: about 28 days (+/-7) after the second vaccine dose. Because spike-specific TCR depth and breadth did not differ between the two schedules, AZD1222 recipients who got a second dose at roughly 4 weeks were pooled with those who got a second dose at roughly 12 weeks. Vaccinee samples came from UK trials COV001 and COV002, including a single-blind randomized controlled phase 2/3 trial of AZD1222 (ChAdOx1 nCoV-19) in healthy adults. Trial participant PBMC samples were collected at day 0 and day 28 after the second dose for TCRbeta chain sequencing. Broader findings and caveats from the paper: In the small 56-69-year group, the increase in depth fell short of significance, most likely because of low power. Because no day 14 peak-response samples were available, repertoires were characterized only after the peak T cell response. Nearly half of unique spike-specific TCRs reportedly recognized epitopes outside regions mutated in the B.1.351 and B.1.1.7 variants. A significant rise in spike-specific TCR breadth and depth was observed after two AZD1222 doses relative to day 0 and relative to MenACWY recipients. The whole spike protein was spanned by vaccine-associated CD4 TCRs, and dominant responses were seen in regions 160-218 and 743-854. Participants were mostly white British, with more females than males. The authors suggested clonal diversity may have been underestimated. Only a handful of AZD1222 recipients were SARS-CoV-2 seropositive at baseline, limiting conclusions about previously exposed vaccinees.

This sequence originates from an adult who received the AZD1222 COVID-19 vaccine. Specimen: peripheral blood, collected 28 days after the second AZD1222 dose. The V and J genes are TRBV12-5 and TRBJ2-5; the D gene remains uncertain. The DNA is as follows: TGTGCTAGTGGTTTGAACGCCGCTGAGACCCAGTACTTC. Translated, it reads CASGLNAAETQYF.